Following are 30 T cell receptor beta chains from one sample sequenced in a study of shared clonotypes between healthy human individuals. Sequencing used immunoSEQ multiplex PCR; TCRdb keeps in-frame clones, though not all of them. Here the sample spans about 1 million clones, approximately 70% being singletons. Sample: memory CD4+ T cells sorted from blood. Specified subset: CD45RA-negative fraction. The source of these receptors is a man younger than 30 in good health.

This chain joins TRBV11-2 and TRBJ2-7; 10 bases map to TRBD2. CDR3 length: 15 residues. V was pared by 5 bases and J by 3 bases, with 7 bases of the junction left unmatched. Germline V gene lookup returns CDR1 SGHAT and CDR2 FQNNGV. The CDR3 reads CASSAPLAGLYEQYF. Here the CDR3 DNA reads TGTGCCAGCAGCGCCCCACTAGCGGGGCTCTACGAGCAGTACTTC.

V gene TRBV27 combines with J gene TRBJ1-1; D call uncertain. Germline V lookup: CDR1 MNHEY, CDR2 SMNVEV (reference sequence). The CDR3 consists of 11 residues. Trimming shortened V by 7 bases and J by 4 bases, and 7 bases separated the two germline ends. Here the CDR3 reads CASKKSTEAFF. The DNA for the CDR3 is TGTGCCAGCAAGAAATCCACTGAAGCTTTCTTT.

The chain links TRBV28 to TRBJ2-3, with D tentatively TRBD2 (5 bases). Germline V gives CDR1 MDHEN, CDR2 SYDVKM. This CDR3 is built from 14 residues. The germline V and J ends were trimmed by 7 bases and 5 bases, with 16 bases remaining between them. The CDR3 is CASIPPGGGDTQYF. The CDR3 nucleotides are TGTGCCAGCATCCCCCCAGGCGGAGGAGATACGCAGTATTTT. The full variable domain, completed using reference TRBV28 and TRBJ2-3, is DVKVTQSSRYLVKRTGEKVFLECVQDMDHENMFWYRQDPGLGLRLIYFSYDVKMKEKGDIPEGYSVSREKKERFSLILESASTNQTSMYLCASIPPGGGDTQYFGPGTRLTVL.

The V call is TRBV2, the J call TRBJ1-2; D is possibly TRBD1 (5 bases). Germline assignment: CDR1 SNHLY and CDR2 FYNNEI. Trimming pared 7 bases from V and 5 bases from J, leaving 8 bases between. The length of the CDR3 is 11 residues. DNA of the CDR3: TGTGCCAGCAAGAGACAGTATGGCTACACCTTC. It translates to CASKRQYGYTF.

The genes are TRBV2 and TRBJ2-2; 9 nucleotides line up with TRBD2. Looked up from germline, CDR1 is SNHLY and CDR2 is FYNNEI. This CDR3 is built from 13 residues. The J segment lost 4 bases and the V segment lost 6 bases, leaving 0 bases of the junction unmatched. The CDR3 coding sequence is TGTGCCAGCAGGACTAGCGGCACCGGGGAGCTGTTTTTT. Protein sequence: CASRTSGTGELFF.

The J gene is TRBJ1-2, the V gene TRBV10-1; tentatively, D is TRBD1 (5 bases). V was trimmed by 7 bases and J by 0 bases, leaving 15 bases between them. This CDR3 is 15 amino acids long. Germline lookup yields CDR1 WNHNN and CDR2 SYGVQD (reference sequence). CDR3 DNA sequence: TGCGCCAGCACTTGGGACTTTCTAGCTAACTATGGCTACACCTTC. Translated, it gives CASTWDFLANYGYTF.

CDR3 nucleotides: TGTGCCAGCAGTCCCTCGGCGGCTAACTATGGCTACACCTTC. Encoded protein: CASSPSAANYGYTF. The chain carries TRBV7-9 and TRBJ1-2; D unresolved. Germline V CDR1 and CDR2: SEHNR, FQNEAQ (reference sequence). The V end lost 6 bases, the J end lost 0 bases, and 11 bases lay between the germline ends. The CDR3 consists of 14 residues.

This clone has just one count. The CDR3 is CASSFEGVGTEAFF. CDR3 bases: TGTGCCAGCAGCTTCGAAGGGGTGGGGACTGAAGCTTTCTTT. The genes are TRBV7-3 and TRBJ1-1; maybe TRBD1 (5 bases). The CDR3 runs 14 residues. Between the trimmed V and J ends, which lost 3 bases and 5 bases, there was a span of 13 bases. Looked up from germline, CDR1 is SGHTA and CDR2 is FQGTGA.

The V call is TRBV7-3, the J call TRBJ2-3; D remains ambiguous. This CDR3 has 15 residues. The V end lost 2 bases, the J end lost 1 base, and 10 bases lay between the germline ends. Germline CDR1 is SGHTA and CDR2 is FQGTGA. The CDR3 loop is CASSLAKGRTDTQYF. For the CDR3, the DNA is TGTGCCAGCAGCTTAGCCAAGGGTCGCACAGATACGCAGTATTTT.

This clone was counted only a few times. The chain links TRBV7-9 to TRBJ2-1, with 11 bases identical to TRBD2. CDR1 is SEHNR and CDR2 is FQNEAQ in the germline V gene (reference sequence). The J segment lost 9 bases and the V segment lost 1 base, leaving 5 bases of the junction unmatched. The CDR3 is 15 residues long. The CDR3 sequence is CASSLGLAGGIEQFF. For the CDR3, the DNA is TGTGCCAGCAGCTTAGGGCTAGCGGGAGGCATTGAGCAGTTCTTC.

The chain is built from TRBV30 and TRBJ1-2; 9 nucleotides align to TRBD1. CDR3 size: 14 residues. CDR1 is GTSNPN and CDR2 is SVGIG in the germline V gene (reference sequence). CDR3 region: CATSGTGIIYGYTF. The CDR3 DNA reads TGTGCTACCTCTGGGACAGGGATTATCTATGGCTACACCTTC.

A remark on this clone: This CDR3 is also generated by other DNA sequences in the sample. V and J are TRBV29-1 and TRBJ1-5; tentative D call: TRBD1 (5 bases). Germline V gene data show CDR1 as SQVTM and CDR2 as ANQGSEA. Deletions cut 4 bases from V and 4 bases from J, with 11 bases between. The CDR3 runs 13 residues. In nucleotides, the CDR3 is TGCAGCGTTGGTGGGGGGTCGAATCAGCCCCAGCATTTT. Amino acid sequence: CSVGGGSNQPQHF.

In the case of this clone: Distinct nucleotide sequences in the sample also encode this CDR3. As DNA, the CDR3 is TGTGCCTGGAGTGGGGCAGGGAGTGGGAACACCATATATTTT. Translating it yields CAWSGAGSGNTIYF. The gene calls are TRBV30 and TRBJ1-3, with a weak D call TRBD1 (5 bases). With 1 base removed from V and 7 bases from J, the gap between germline ends came to 14 bases. The CDR3 consists of 14 residues. Germline assignment: CDR1 GTSNPN and CDR2 SVGIG (reference sequence).

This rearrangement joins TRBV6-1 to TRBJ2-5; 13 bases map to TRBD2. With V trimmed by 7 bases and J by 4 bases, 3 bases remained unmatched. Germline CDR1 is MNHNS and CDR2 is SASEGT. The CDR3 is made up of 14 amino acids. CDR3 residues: CASTRTSGRETQYF. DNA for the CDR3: TGTGCCAGCACCCGGACTAGCGGGAGAGAGACCCAGTACTTC.

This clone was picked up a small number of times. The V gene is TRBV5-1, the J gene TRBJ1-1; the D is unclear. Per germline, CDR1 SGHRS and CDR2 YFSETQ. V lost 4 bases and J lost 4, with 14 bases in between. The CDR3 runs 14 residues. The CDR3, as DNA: TGCGCCAGCAGCCCTCGGATCGGGAGCACTGAAGCTTTCTTT. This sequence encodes CASSPRIGSTEAFF.

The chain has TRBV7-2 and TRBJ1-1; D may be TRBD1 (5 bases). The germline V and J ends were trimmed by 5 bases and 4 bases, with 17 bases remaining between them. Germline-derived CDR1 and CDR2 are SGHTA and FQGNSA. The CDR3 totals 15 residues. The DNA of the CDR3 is TGTGCCAGCAGCCCACAATCGGGGGTACCCACTGAAGCTTTCTTT. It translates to CASSPQSGVPTEAFF.

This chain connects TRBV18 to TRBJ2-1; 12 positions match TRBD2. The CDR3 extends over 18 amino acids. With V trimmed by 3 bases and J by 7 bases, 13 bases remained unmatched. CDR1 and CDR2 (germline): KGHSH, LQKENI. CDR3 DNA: TGTGCCAGCTCACCTGGACTAGCGGGACAACTCTTGTGGAATGAGCAGTTCTTC. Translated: CASSPGLAGQLLWNEQFF.

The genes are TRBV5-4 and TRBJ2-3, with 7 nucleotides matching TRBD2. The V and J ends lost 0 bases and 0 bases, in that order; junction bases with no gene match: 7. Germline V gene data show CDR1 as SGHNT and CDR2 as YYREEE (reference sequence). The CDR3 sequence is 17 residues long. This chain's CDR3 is CASSLGSSGASTDTQYF. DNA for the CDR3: TGTGCCAGCAGCTTGGGTTCTAGCGGAGCTAGCACAGATACGCAGTATTTT.

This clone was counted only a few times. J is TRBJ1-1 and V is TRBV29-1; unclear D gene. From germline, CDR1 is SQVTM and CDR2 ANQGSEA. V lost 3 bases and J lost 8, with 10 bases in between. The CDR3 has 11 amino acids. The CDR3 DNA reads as TGCAGCGTTGATAATCTCTCAGAAGCTTTCTTT. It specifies CSVDNLSEAFF. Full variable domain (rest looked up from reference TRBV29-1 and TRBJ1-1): SAVISQKPSRDICQRGTSLTIQCQVDSQVTMMFWYRQQPGQSLTLIATANQGSEATYESGFVIDKFPISRPNLTFSTLTVSNMSPEDSSIYLCSVDNLSEAFFGQGTRLTVV.

The CDR3 sequence: CASSLEPGQENEAFF. The CDR3 bases are TGTGCCAGCAGCTTAGAGCCGGGACAGGAGAATGAAGCTTTCTTT. This chain uses TRBV7-9 with TRBJ1-1; 8 positions agree with TRBD1. This CDR3 spans 15 amino acids. Unmatched junction bases numbered 8, after V lost 1 base and J lost 7 bases. Germline CDR1 is SEHNR and CDR2 is FQNEAQ (reference sequence).

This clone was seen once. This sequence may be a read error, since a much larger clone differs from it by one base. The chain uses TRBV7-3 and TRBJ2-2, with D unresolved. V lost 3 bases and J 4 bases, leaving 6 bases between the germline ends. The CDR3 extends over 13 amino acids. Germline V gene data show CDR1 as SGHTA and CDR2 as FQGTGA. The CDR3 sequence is CASSFTATGELFF. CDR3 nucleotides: TGTGCCAGCAGCTTCACGGCCACCGGGGAGCTGTTTTTT.

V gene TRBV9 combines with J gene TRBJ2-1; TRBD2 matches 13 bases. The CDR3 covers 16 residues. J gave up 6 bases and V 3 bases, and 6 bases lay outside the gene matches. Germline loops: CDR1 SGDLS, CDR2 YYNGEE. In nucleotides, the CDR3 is TGTGCCAGCAGCGCTCGGGGACTAGCGGGGTCCAATGAGCAGTTCTTC. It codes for CASSARGLAGSNEQFF.

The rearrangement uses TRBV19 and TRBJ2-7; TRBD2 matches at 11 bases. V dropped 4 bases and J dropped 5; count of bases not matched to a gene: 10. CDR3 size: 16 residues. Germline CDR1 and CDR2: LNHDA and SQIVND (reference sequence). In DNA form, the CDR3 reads TGTGCCAGTAGTACAGCTCGGACTAGCGGGTACCACGAGCAGTACTTC. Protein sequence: CASSTARTSGYHEQYF. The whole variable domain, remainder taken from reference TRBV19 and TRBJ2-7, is DGGITQSPKYLFRKEGQNVTLSCEQNLNHDAMYWYRQDPGQGLRLIYYSQIVNDFQKGDIAEGYSVSREKKESFPLTVTSAQKNPTAFYLCASSTARTSGYHEQYFGPGTRLTVT.

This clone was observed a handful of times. The CDR3 region is CASSQGQGGPYEQYF. The CDR3 DNA reads TGTGCCAGCAGTCAGGGACAGGGCGGGCCCTACGAGCAGTACTTC. The gene calls are TRBV2 and TRBJ2-7; 9 bases agree with TRBD1. With V trimmed by 5 bases and J by 2 bases, 7 bases remained unmatched. CDR1 is SNHLY and CDR2 is FYNNEI in the germline V gene. CDR3 size: 15 residues. The full variable domain, completed using reference TRBV2 and TRBJ2-7, is EPEVTQTPSHQVTQMGQEVILRCVPISNHLYFYWYRQILGQKVEFLVSFYNNEISEKSEIFDDQFSVERPDGSNFTLKIRSTKLEDSAMYFCASSQGQGGPYEQYFGPGTRLTVT.

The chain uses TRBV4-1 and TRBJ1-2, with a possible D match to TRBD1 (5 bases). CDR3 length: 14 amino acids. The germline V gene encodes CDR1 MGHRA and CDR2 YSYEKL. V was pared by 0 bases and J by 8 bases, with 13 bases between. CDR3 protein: CASSQDSAGRGYTF. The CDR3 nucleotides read TGCGCCAGCAGCCAAGATTCGGCAGGGCGCGGCTACACCTTC.

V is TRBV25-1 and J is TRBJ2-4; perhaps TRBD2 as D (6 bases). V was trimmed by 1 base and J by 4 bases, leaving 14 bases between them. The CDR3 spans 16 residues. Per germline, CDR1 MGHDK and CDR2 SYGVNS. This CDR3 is CASSEFLSGGKNIQYF. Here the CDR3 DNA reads TGTGCCAGCAGTGAATTTCTATCCGGGGGAAAAAACATTCAGTACTTC.

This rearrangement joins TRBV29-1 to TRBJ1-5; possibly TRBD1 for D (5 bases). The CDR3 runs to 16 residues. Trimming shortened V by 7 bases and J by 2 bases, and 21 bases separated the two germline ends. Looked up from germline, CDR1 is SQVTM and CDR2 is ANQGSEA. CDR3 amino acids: CSALDRAGDGNQPQHF. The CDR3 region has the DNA TGCAGCGCCCTTGACCGGGCGGGGGATGGCAATCAGCCCCAGCATTTT.

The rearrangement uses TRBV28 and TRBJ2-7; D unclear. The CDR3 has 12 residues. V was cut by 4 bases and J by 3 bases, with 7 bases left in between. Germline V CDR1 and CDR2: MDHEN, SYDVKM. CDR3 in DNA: TGTGCCAGCAGTTACGCGAGCTACGAGCAGTACTTC. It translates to CASSYASYEQYF.

The CDR3 DNA reads TGTGCCAGCAGCTATACCAGGGTTGTTCGCAGTCAGCCCCAGCATTTT. It translates to CASSYTRVVRSQPQHF. V and J are TRBV7-2 and TRBJ1-5; a weak D match, TRBD1 (5 bases). The germline CDR1 and CDR2 sequences are SGHTA and FQGNSA. Trimming pared 4 bases from V and 6 bases from J, leaving 19 bases between. The CDR3 length is 16 residues. The entire variable domain, with the rest obtained from reference TRBV7-2 and TRBJ1-5, is as follows: GAGVSQSPSNKVTEKGKDVELRCDPISGHTALYWYRQSLGQGLEFLIYFQGNSAPDKSGLPSDRFSAERTGGSVSTLTIQRTQQEDSAVYLCASSYTRVVRSQPQHFGDGTRLSIL.

DNA of the CDR3: TGTGCCAGCAGGGACCCGGGACACCAAGAGACCCAGTACTTC. This gives the protein CASRDPGHQETQYF. The chain uses TRBV6-6 and TRBJ2-5; D is tentatively TRBD1 or TRBD2 (5 bases each). CDR3 size: 14 residues. V was clipped by 6 bases and J by 0 bases, with 11 bases between them. The germline V gene has CDR1 MNHNY and CDR2 SVGAGI (reference sequence).